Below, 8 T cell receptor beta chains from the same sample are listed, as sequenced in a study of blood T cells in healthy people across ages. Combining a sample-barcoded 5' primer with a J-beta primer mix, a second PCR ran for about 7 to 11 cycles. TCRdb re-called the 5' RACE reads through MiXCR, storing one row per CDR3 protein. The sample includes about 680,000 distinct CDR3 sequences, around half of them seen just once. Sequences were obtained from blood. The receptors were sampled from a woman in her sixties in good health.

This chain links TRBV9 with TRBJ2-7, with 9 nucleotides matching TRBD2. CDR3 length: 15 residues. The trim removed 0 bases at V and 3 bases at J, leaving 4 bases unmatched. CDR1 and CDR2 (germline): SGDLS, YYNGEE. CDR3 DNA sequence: TGTGCCAGCAGCGTAGGGCGACTAGCGGACTACGAGCAGTACTTC. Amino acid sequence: CASSVGRLADYEQYF.

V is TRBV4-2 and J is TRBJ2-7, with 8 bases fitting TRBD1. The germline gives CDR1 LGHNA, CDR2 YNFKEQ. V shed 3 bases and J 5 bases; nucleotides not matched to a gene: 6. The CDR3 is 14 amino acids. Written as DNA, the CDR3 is TGTGCCAGCAGCCAGTCCAGGGGGCCCAACGAGCAGTACTTC. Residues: CASSQSRGPNEQYF.

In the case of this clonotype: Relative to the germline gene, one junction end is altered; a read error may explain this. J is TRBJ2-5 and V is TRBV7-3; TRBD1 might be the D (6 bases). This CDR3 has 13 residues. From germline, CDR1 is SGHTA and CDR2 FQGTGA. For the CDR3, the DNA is TGTGCCGGCAGCGCCGGGACACAAGAGACTCAGTACTTC. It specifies CAGSAGTQETQYF.

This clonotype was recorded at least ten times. Here the CDR3 DNA reads TGCAGTGCGGGGACAGGGGGCCTAAACTATGGCTACACCTTC. As protein: CSAGTGGLNYGYTF. The rearrangement links TRBV20-1 to TRBJ1-2; 12 nucleotides match TRBD1. The CDR3 has 14 residues. The V and J ends lost 6 bases and 2 bases, in that order; junction bases with no gene match: 4. Germline CDR1 reads DFQATT; CDR2 reads SNEGSKA (reference sequence).

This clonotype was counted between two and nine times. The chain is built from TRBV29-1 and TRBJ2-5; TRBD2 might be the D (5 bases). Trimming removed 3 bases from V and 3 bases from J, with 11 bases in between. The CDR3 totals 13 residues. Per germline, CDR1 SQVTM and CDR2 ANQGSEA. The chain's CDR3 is CSVDGGRKETQYF. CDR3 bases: TGCAGCGTTGATGGTGGGAGAAAAGAGACCCAGTACTTC.

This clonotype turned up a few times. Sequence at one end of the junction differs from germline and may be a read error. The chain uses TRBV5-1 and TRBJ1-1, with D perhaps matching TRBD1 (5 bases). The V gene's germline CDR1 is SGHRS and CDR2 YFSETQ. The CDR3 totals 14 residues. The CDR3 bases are TGTGCCAGCAGCTCAGGGACTGGGAACACTGAAGCTTTCTTT. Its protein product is CASSSGTGNTEAFF.

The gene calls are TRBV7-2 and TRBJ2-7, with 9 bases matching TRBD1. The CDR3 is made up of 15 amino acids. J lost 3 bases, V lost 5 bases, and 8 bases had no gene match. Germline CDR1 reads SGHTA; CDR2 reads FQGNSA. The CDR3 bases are TGTGCCAGCAGCCCGACCATGGACAGGGGCTACGAGCAGTACTTC. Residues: CASSPTMDRGYEQYF.

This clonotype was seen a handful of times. CDR3 nucleotides: TGCAGCGTTGCCCGGGGACAGGAAGGGGATACGCAGTATTTT. Protein product: CSVARGQEGDTQYF. The chain employs TRBV29-1 and TRBJ2-3; 8 bases agree with TRBD1. Germline CDR1 reads SQVTM; CDR2 reads ANQGSEA. After removal of 4 bases from V and 6 bases from J, the junction contained 9 bases not matched to a gene. This CDR3 region has 14 residues.